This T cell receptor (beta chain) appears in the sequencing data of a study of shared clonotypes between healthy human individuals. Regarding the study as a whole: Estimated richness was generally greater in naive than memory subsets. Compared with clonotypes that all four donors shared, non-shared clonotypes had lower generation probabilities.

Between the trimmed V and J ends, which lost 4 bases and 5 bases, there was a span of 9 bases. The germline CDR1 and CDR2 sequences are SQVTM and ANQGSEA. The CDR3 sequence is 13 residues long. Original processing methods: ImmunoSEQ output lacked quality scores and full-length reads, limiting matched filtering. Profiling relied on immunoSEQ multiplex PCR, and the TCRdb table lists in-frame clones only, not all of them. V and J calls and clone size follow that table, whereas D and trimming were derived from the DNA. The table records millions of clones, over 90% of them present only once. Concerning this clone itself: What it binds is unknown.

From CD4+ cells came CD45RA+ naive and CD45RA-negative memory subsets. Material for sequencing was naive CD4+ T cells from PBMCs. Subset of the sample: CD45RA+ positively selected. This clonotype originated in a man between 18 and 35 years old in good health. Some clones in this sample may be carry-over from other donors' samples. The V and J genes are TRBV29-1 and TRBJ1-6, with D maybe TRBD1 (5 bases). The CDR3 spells CSVAREHNSPLHF. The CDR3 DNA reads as TGCAGCGTTGCCAGGGAACATAATTCACCCCTCCACTTT.